This T cell receptor beta chain was documented in a study of regulatory T cells in long-lasting Graves disease. This clonotype was observed a handful of times. Its antigen is still unknown. Researchers made TCR beta libraries by using iRepertoire HTBI primers and running Arm-PCR on CDR3 regions. MiXCR, applied by TCRdb to the multiplex PCR reads, yields one record per CDR3 protein. The data contain a few hundred thousand distinct CDR3 sequences, about 12% of them seen just once; the ten biggest clones take up approximately 17%. General observations from the study: Sharing of public clonotypes was greater in persistent patients (over 2,500) than in new patients (approximately 940).

The CDR3 is 14 residues long. Germline CDR1 is SQVTM and CDR2 is ANQGSEA. The V end was cut by 4 bases, the J end by 6 bases, with 15 bases between. The time point: newly diagnosed GD, antithyroid drugs for less than 3 months. RNA from PBMCs was the source of the TCR library. An endocrinology department located in Xi'an, China, was where the patients came from. This sample was also put to use in a study of T cells in Graves' hyperthyroidism and ophthalmopathy. That report notes: Onset of ophthalmopathy came a median approximately 6.9 months after the model predicted it.

The chain employs TRBV29-1 and TRBJ2-2, with D unclear. Specimen: peripheral blood mononuclear cells (PBMCs), collected at new diagnosis, from a patient treated with antithyroid drugs. This TCR came from a woman aged 18-30 years with Graves disease. The CDR3, as DNA: TGCAGCGTTGTTCTGGAACCCGGGTCCGGGGAGCTGTTTTTT. It specifies CSVVLEPGSGELFF.